The entry that follows covers one TCR beta chain sequence. Germline CDR1 is LGHNA and CDR2 is YNFKEQ. Trimming took 0 bases from V and 2 from J, leaving 8 bases between them. There are 14 residues in the CDR3. This entry belongs to a study of control samples from healthy donors and cancer patients. Profiling relied on immunoSEQ multiplex PCR, and the TCRdb table lists in-frame clones only, not all of them. There are some 120,000 clones in the sample; around 93% occur only once, and 1.7% lies in the top ten. The sample comprised PBMCs. The chain combines TRBV4-2 with TRBJ2-7; D gene ambiguous. The TCR sequence derives from a man in his forties or fifties with head and neck cancer. The CDR3 protein is CASSQEYLAYEQYF. In DNA, the CDR3 is TGTGCCAGCAGCCAAGAGTACCTTGCCTACGAGCAGTACTTC.